These 26 T cell receptor beta chains were sequenced from one sample in a study of cytomegalovirus exposure and HLA in healthy donors. The study ran its PCR with 60 Vbeta and 13 Jbeta primers. Only in-frame clones appear in the TCRdb table, and some are missing; sequencing was by immunoSEQ multiplex PCR. The repertoire includes approximately 160,000 clones, about three quarters of them detected once, and over 2% sits in the top ten. Source material: PBMCs. These receptors were obtained from a woman aged 40 to 50 in good health and CMV-seropositive.

This clone was detected only once. V is TRBV28 and J is TRBJ1-1; 7 nucleotides agree with TRBD1. J was trimmed by 8 bases and V by 6 bases; bases with no gene match: 9. Germline CDR1 is MDHEN and CDR2 is SYDVKM. This CDR3 spans 13 amino acids. Written as DNA, the CDR3 is TGTGCCAGCAGCCTCAGACAGGGCCGGGAAGCTTTCTTT. It codes for CASSLRQGREAFF.

Concerning this clone itself: Different DNA sequences within this sample yield the same CDR3. The chain carries TRBV6-5 and TRBJ2-7; 11 bases line up with TRBD2. The CDR3 has 15 residues. The germline gives CDR1 MNHEY, CDR2 SVGAGI. Trimming removed 0 bases from V and 2 bases from J; junction bases left unmatched: 0. The CDR3 reads CASSYSLAGAYEQYF. In DNA, the CDR3 is TGTGCCAGCAGTTACTCACTAGCGGGGGCCTACGAGCAGTACTTC.

The chain carries TRBV7-8 and TRBJ2-1; TRBD2 matches at 14 bases. Trimming removed 3 bases from V and 8 bases from J; junction bases left unmatched: 6. The length of the CDR3 is 16 residues. Germline V gene sequence: CDR1 SGHVS, CDR2 FQNEAQ. The CDR3, as DNA: TGTGCCAGCAGCTTGGGGGGGACTAGCGGGAGCTATGAGCAGTTCTTC. It yields the protein CASSLGGTSGSYEQFF. Drawing the rest from reference TRBV7-8 and TRBJ2-1, the complete variable domain is GAGVSQSPRYKVAKRGQDVALRCDPISGHVSLFWYQQALGQGPEFLTYFQNEAQLDKSGLPSDRFFAERPEGSVSTLKIQRTQQEDSAVYLCASSLGGTSGSYEQFFGPGTRLTVL.

The V call is TRBV25-1, the J call TRBJ2-2; 10 nucleotides match TRBD1. This CDR3 has 18 residues. Germline V CDR1 and CDR2: MGHDK, SYGVNS. Trimming removed 2 bases from V and 6 bases from J; junction bases left unmatched: 12. The CDR3 here is CASSEGTSGQGWSGELFF. CDR3 sequence (DNA): TGTGCCAGCAGTGAAGGAACCTCGGGACAGGGGTGGTCCGGGGAGCTGTTTTTT.

The chain employs TRBV7-2 and TRBJ1-1; D is perhaps TRBD1 (5 bases). The CDR3 has 15 residues. Germline V gene sequence: CDR1 SGHTA, CDR2 FQGNSA. V dropped 1 base and J dropped 0 bases, with 9 bases sitting between them. CDR3 DNA sequence: TGTGCCAGCAGCTTAGGACCAGGGATGAACACTGAAGCTTTCTTT. Amino acid sequence: CASSLGPGMNTEAFF.

V and J are TRBV27 and TRBJ2-7; 9 bases align to TRBD1. Trimming took 6 bases from V and 0 from J; bases not matched to a gene: 6. This CDR3 is 15 amino acids long. CDR1 and CDR2 (germline): MNHEY, SMNVEV (reference sequence). The CDR3 bases are TGTGCCAGCAGCCGGGGACAGGGATACTCCTACGAGCAGTACTTC. Amino acids: CASSRGQGYSYEQYF.

This clone was observed a handful of times. V is TRBV11-2 and J is TRBJ2-7; no clear D. CDR3 length equals 14 residues. Germline assignment: CDR1 SGHAT and CDR2 FQNNGV. V was pared by 2 bases and J by 2 bases, with 10 bases between. CDR3 region: CASSLFGSAYEQYF. CDR3 coding DNA: TGTGCCAGCAGCTTATTCGGGTCCGCCTACGAGCAGTACTTC.

This clone was seen only a few times. The rearrangement uses TRBV7-2 and TRBJ1-4, with D possibly TRBD1 on 5 matching bases. This CDR3 comprises 15 residues. Trimming shortened V by 1 base and J by 4 bases, and 10 bases separated the two germline ends. In germline, CDR1 is SGHTA, CDR2 FQGNSA. CDR3 residues: CASSLGGGVNEKLFF. The CDR3 DNA is TGTGCCAGCAGCTTAGGTGGGGGGGTTAATGAAAAACTGTTTTTT.

The CDR3 reads CASSLIPLAGEQNIQYF. Written as DNA, the CDR3 is TGTGCCAGCAGCTTAATTCCCCTGGCGGGAGAGCAAAACATTCAGTACTTC. This rearrangement joins TRBV7-9 to TRBJ2-4, with 7 bases lining up with TRBD2. V was pared by 2 bases and J by 5 bases, with 12 bases of the junction left unmatched. CDR1 is SEHNR, CDR2 FQNEAQ, per germline (reference sequence). The CDR3 runs to 17 residues.

The V call is TRBV7-9, the J call TRBJ1-2; 7 bases are shared with TRBD1. V lost 2 bases and J lost 6; bases outside the gene matches: 3. Germline V gene lookup returns CDR1 SEHNR and CDR2 FQNEAQ (reference sequence). The CDR3 extends over 13 amino acids. DNA of the CDR3: TGTGCCAGCAGCTTACTCCAGGGGGATGGCTACACCTTC. As protein: CASSLLQGDGYTF. Using reference TRBV7-9 and TRBJ1-2 for the parts outside the CDR3, the full variable domain is DTGVSQNPRHKITKRGQNVTFRCDPISEHNRLYWYRQTLGQGPEFLTYFQNEAQLEKSRLLSDRFSAERPKGSFSTLEIQRTEQGDSAMYLCASSLLQGDGYTFGSGTRLTVV.

The chain carries TRBV4-2 and TRBJ1-4; 7 bases line up with TRBD1. The J segment lost 10 bases and the V segment lost 3 bases, leaving 8 bases of the junction unmatched. The CDR3 has 14 amino acids. Per germline, CDR1 LGHNA and CDR2 YNFKEQ. The CDR3 nucleotides read TGTGCCAGCAGCCAGAGGGGGCGCAGGGGAAAACTGTTTTTT. This sequence encodes CASSQRGRRGKLFF.

The chain has TRBV6-1 and TRBJ1-1, with 9 bases fitting TRBD1. CDR3 length: 13 residues. Germline CDR1 MNHNS, CDR2 SASEGT. The ends lost 6 bases at V and 8 bases at J; junction bases unmatched: 7. The CDR3 is CASRQTGGYEAFF. The CDR3 DNA is TGTGCCAGCAGGCAAACAGGGGGCTACGAAGCTTTCTTT.

The chain combines TRBV30 with TRBJ2-7, with 7 nucleotides matching TRBD1. CDR1 GTSNPN and CDR2 SVGIG come from the germline V gene (reference sequence). The CDR3 contains 13 residues. J lost 6 bases, V lost 3 bases, and 8 bases had no gene match. The CDR3 DNA reads TGTGCCTGGAGGTGGGCAGGGGGTCCCGAGCAGTACTTC. Translated, it gives CAWRWAGGPEQYF.

The V gene is TRBV2, the J gene TRBJ2-3; TRBD2 agrees at 12 bases. The germline CDR1 and CDR2 sequences are SNHLY and FYNNEI. J was trimmed by 0 bases and V by 8 bases; bases with no gene match: 3. The CDR3 has 15 residues. CDR3 coding DNA: TGTGCCAGCGGGACTAGCGGGTCTAGCACAGATACGCAGTATTTT. It translates to CASGTSGSSTDTQYF. Together with reference TRBV2 and TRBJ2-3, the CDR3 gives the full variable domain: EPEVTQTPSHQVTQMGQEVILRCVPISNHLYFYWYRQILGQKVEFLVSFYNNEISEKSEIFDDQFSVERPDGSNFTLKIRSTKLEDSAMYFCASGTSGSSTDTQYFGPGTRLTVL.

This sequence joins TRBV19 and TRBJ1-5, with D perhaps TRBD1 (5 bases). Germline loops: CDR1 LNHDA, CDR2 SQIVND (reference sequence). Trimming pared 2 bases from V and 2 bases from J, leaving 13 bases between. The CDR3 loop spans 16 amino acids. CDR3 in DNA: TGTGCCAGTAGTATAAGGCCCAGGGAAGGCAATCAGCCCCAGCATTTT. It encodes CASSIRPREGNQPQHF.

The chain is built from TRBV29-1 and TRBJ1-1; 7 bases map to TRBD1. The ends lost 3 bases at V and 12 bases at J; junction bases unmatched: 7. The CDR3 covers 11 residues. Germline values: CDR1 SQVTM, CDR2 ANQGSEA. The CDR3 DNA sequence: TGCAGCGTTGATGGACAGGTTATGCCTTTCTTT. It specifies CSVDGQVMPFF. The full variable domain, rest sourced from reference TRBV29-1 and TRBJ1-1, is SAVISQKPSRDICQRGTSLTIQCQVDSQVTMMFWYRQQPGQSLTLIATANQGSEATYESGFVIDKFPISRPNLTFSTLTVSNMSPEDSSIYLCSVDGQVMPFFGQGTRLTVV.

This clone was seen only a few times. CDR3 in DNA: TGTGCCAGCAGCTACGGGACAGGGGGCCTCGATGAGCAGTTCTTC. This encodes CASSYGTGGLDEQFF. The rearrangement joins TRBV7-9 to TRBJ2-1, with 12 bases that match TRBD1. Trimming cost V 4 bases and J 8 bases; bases outside gene matches: 6. This CDR3 has 15 residues. Germline V gene lookup returns CDR1 SEHNR and CDR2 FQNEAQ (reference sequence).

The chain joins TRBV25-1 to TRBJ1-6; D ambiguous. This CDR3 has 13 amino acids. The germline V gene has CDR1 MGHDK and CDR2 SYGVNS. Trimming took 4 bases from V and 5 from J, leaving 6 bases between them. DNA for the CDR3: TGTGCCAGCAGTGCTCCAGATAATTCACCCCTCCACTTT. Its protein product is CASSAPDNSPLHF. The full variable domain, its missing parts supplied by reference TRBV25-1 and TRBJ1-6, is EADIYQTPRYLVIGTGKKITLECSQTMGHDKMYWYQQDPGMELHLIHYSYGVNSTEKGDLSSESTVSRIRTEHFPLTLESARPSHTSQYLCASSAPDNSPLHFGNGTRLTVT.

The V and J genes are TRBV5-6 and TRBJ1-2; TRBD1 matches 12 bases. This CDR3 comprises 17 residues. With V trimmed by 3 bases and J by 4 bases, 10 bases remained unmatched. Germline assignment: CDR1 SGHDT and CDR2 YYEEEE. CDR3 DNA: TGTGCCAGCAGCTCCCCGGGACAGGGGGCATATGGCTATGGCTACACCTTC. Its translation is CASSSPGQGAYGYGYTF. The full variable domain, rest sourced from reference TRBV5-6 and TRBJ1-2, is DAGVTQSPTHLIKTRGQQVTLRCSPKSGHDTVSWYQQALGQGPQFIFQYYEEEERQRGNFPDRFSGHQFPNYSSELNVNALLLGDSALYLCASSSPGQGAYGYGYTFGSGTRLTVV.

This clone was observed a handful of times. This sequence joins TRBV7-2 and TRBJ1-1; possible D gene TRBD1, 5 bases. Germline V gives CDR1 SGHTA, CDR2 FQGNSA. The CDR3 is made up of 13 amino acids. V shed 6 bases and J shed 4 bases, with 12 bases lying between them. The CDR3 spells CASRGGVGTEAFF. The CDR3 DNA reads as TGTGCCAGCAGGGGGGGGGTCGGCACTGAAGCTTTCTTT.

V and J are TRBV15 and TRBJ2-1; D ambiguous. The CDR3 extends over 14 amino acids. With 0 bases removed from V and 4 bases from J, the gap between germline ends came to 7 bases. The germline V gene encodes CDR1 LNHNV and CDR2 YYDKDF (reference sequence). The CDR3 is CATSRDPAYNEQFF. The CDR3 region has the DNA TGTGCCACCAGCAGAGATCCAGCGTACAATGAGCAGTTCTTC.

This clone showed up just once. The chain carries TRBV10-1 and TRBJ1-1, with TRBD1 matching over 7 bases. The germline V gene has CDR1 WNHNN and CDR2 SYGVQD (reference sequence). The CDR3 spans 16 residues. V lost 6 bases to trimming and J lost 0 bases; unmatched junction nucleotides: 10. The CDR3 reads CASRHRDRYMNTEAFF. The CDR3 coding sequence is TGCGCCAGCAGACACCGGGACAGATACATGAACACTGAAGCTTTCTTT.

This clone was observed a single time. The gene calls are TRBV4-3 and TRBJ2-1; TRBD1 matches 8 bases. After removal of 0 bases from V and 4 bases from J, the junction contained 11 bases not matched to a gene. This CDR3 is built from 18 residues. Germline V lookup: CDR1 LGHNA, CDR2 YSLEER. The CDR3 DNA follows: TGCGCCAGCAGCCAAGATCTTCAGGGGGCGCTTGTATACAATGAGCAGTTCTTC. This gives the protein CASSQDLQGALVYNEQFF.

The chain links TRBV19 to TRBJ2-4; possibly TRBD1 for D (6 bases). This CDR3 is built from 14 residues. The germline gives CDR1 LNHDA, CDR2 SQIVND (reference sequence). Trimming left V 6 bases short and J 0 bases short, with 9 bases between. CDR3 sequence: CASRDSLAKNIQYF. In DNA, the CDR3 is TGTGCCAGTAGGGACAGCCTAGCCAAAAACATTCAGTACTTC.

The sample holds a few counts of this clone. The chain carries TRBV6-1 and TRBJ1-1; tentatively, D is TRBD1 (6 bases). The ends were cut back, 6 bases at V and 1 base at J, with 15 bases in the middle. This CDR3 has 15 amino acids. Per the germline V gene, CDR1 is MNHNS and CDR2 is SASEGT. CDR3: CASRGAGTTNTEAFF. The CDR3 coding sequence is TGTGCCAGCAGGGGGGCCGGGACAACGAACACTGAAGCTTTCTTT.

V and J are TRBV14 and TRBJ2-5; the match to TRBD2 covers 10 bases. Germline loops: CDR1 SGHDN, CDR2 FVKESK. The V segment lost 1 base and the J segment 4 bases; nucleotides outside the gene matches: 9. CDR3 length: 17 residues. The CDR3 nucleotides read TGTGCCAGCAGCCAAGGGCTGACTAGCGGGCTTGGAGAGACCCAGTACTTC. This translates into CASSQGLTSGLGETQYF.